Listed here are 19 T cell receptor beta chains from one sample, sequenced in a study of blood T cell repertoires in COVID-19. The method was immunoSEQ multiplex PCR; TCRdb's version includes in-frame clones alone and lacks a portion of them. This table holds 350,000 to 450,000 clones, approximately 89% found once. The sample was peripheral blood. These receptors were obtained from a middle-aged woman with COVID-19, enrolled during active disease.

V usage is TRBV27 and J usage is TRBJ2-5; the D gene is possibly TRBD2 (5 bases). The CDR3 length is 15 residues. With 4 bases removed from V and 7 bases from J, the gap between germline ends came to 19 bases. Per germline, CDR1 MNHEY and CDR2 SMNVEV (reference sequence). CDR3 coding DNA: TGTGCCAGCAGTTCTCAATTCGACTACGCAGGGACCCAGTACTTC. Its protein is CASSSQFDYAGTQYF.

The V call is TRBV9, the J call TRBJ2-3, with 8 positions matching TRBD2. The CDR3 is 15 residues long. Trimming cost V 3 bases and J 0 bases; bases outside gene matches: 3. The germline V gene has CDR1 SGDLS and CDR2 YYNGEE. The CDR3 protein is CASSGSGISTDTQYF. CDR3 DNA sequence: TGTGCCAGCAGCGGTAGCGGGATTAGCACAGATACGCAGTATTTT.

This chain uses TRBV7-9 with TRBJ1-1; 8 positions match TRBD1. The CDR3 has 17 amino acids. V shed 5 bases and J 0 bases; nucleotides not matched to a gene: 11. Germline CDR1 reads SEHNR; CDR2 reads FQNEAQ (reference sequence). CDR3 nucleotide sequence: TGTGCCAGCAGCGAACGCCCAGACAGGGGCCTGAACACTGAAGCTTTCTTT. Protein product: CASSERPDRGLNTEAFF.

The rearrangement uses TRBV7-6 and TRBJ2-1; D possibly corresponds to TRBD1 (5 bases). CDR1 and CDR2 from the germline V gene are SGHVS and FNYEAQ. CDR3 length: 13 residues. V was shortened by 4 bases and J by 2 bases, with 6 bases between the two germline ends. The CDR3 DNA reads TGTGCCAGCAGCTCGACAGCCTACAATGAGCAGTTCTTC. Translation: CASSSTAYNEQFF.

This clone was detected once. The chain has TRBV7-2 and TRBJ2-4; D may be TRBD2 (6 bases). CDR1 SGHTA and CDR2 FQGNSA come from the germline V gene. Trimming stripped 4 bases from V and 0 bases from J, with 10 bases between. The CDR3 contains 15 residues. CDR3 in DNA: TGTGCCAGCAGCTGGGACTCGCAAGCCAAAAACATTCAGTACTTC. It translates to CASSWDSQAKNIQYF.

The chain carries TRBV6-5 and TRBJ1-5; 9 bases are a match to TRBD1. The V gene end was trimmed by 6 bases and the J gene end by 9 bases; junction bases not matched to a gene: 6. This CDR3 comprises 13 residues. Germline V gene sequence: CDR1 MNHEY, CDR2 SVGAGI. In DNA, the CDR3 is TGTGCCAGCAGCCGAGGACAGGGGACGCCCCAGCATTTT. Translation: CASSRGQGTPQHF.

This clone showed up just a few times. J is TRBJ1-4 and V is TRBV28, with TRBD1 identical over 10 bases. CDR1 MDHEN and CDR2 SYDVKM come from the germline V gene. The CDR3 contains 14 residues. With V trimmed by 6 bases and J by 8 bases, 6 bases remained unmatched. The CDR3 nucleotides are TGTGCCAGCAGGCGGGACAGGGGTTGGGAAAAACTGTTTTTT. Encoded protein: CASRRDRGWEKLFF. Full variable domain (outside the CDR3, taken from reference TRBV28 and TRBJ1-4): DVKVTQSSRYLVKRTGEKVFLECVQDMDHENMFWYRQDPGLGLRLIYFSYDVKMKEKGDIPEGYSVSREKKERFSLILESASTNQTSMYLCASRRDRGWEKLFFGSGTQLSVL.

This chain connects TRBV4-1 to TRBJ1-2; no clear D gene. The CDR3 is 13 residues long. V dropped 1 base and J dropped 6 bases, with 9 bases sitting between them. In germline, CDR1 is MGHRA, CDR2 YSYEKL. This CDR3 reads CASSQAVEHGYTF. The DNA for the CDR3 is TGCGCCAGCAGCCAAGCGGTAGAACATGGCTACACCTTC.

J is TRBJ2-3 and V is TRBV3-1 (or the pseudogene TRBV3-2), with D uncertain. The germline gives CDR1 LGHDT, CDR2 YNNKEL (reference sequence). The CDR3 spans 16 residues. Trimming cost V 4 bases and J 3 bases, with 17 bases left between them. CDR3 protein: CASSLTHLPRTDTQYF. As DNA, the CDR3 is TGTGCCAGCAGCCTCACCCATCTCCCTAGGACAGATACGCAGTATTTT.

This chain uses TRBV19 with TRBJ2-5, with D maybe TRBD2 (5 bases). Trimming took off 1 base at V and 4 bases at J, with 13 bases between the two ends. The CDR3 contains 15 residues. Per germline, CDR1 LNHDA and CDR2 SQIVND (reference sequence). In DNA, the CDR3 is TGTGCCAGTAGTATAGTGAGGGTTGGTACAGAGACCCAGTACTTC. Translated, it gives CASSIVRVGTETQYF.

This clone was recorded only once. The chain combines TRBV12-5 with TRBJ2-1; 7 bases align to TRBD2. V was pared by 9 bases and J by 9 bases, with 8 bases of the junction left unmatched. CDR3 size: 12 residues. CDR1 and CDR2 from the germline V gene are LGHNT and FRNRAP. CDR3 in amino acids: CASTEWGGEQFF. CDR3 bases: TGTGCTAGCACCGAATGGGGGGGTGAGCAGTTCTTC.

The CDR3 spells CASSLATGIDEQFF. The CDR3 DNA sequence: TGCGCCAGCAGCTTGGCGACAGGGATCGATGAGCAGTTCTTC. The chain recombines TRBV5-1 with TRBJ2-1; 7 bases fit TRBD1. The germline V gene encodes CDR1 SGHRS and CDR2 YFSETQ. V trimming: 0 bases; J trimming: 8 bases; junction bases outside the gene matches: 5. This CDR3 has 14 residues.

The J gene is TRBJ1-3, the V gene TRBV30; TRBD1 agrees at 8 bases. CDR1 and CDR2 from the germline V gene are GTSNPN and SVGIG (reference sequence). The junction had 7 bases not matched to a gene; V was cut back by 1 base and J by 2 bases. The CDR3 is made up of 16 amino acids. CDR3 residues: CAWSARVDRAGNTIYF. DNA of the CDR3: TGTGCCTGGAGTGCAAGAGTGGACAGGGCTGGAAACACCATATATTTT.

The rearrangement links TRBV5-1 to TRBJ2-6; 7 bases are a match to TRBD1. Unmatched junction bases numbered 5, after V lost 7 bases and J lost 4 bases. The CDR3 extends over 14 amino acids. Germline-derived CDR1 and CDR2 are SGHRS and YFSETQ. CDR3 protein: CASQTGTGANVLTF. The CDR3 DNA reads as TGCGCCAGCCAGACAGGGACAGGGGCCAACGTCCTGACTTTC.

The rearrangement uses TRBV12-5 and TRBJ2-3; no definite D call. CDR1 and CDR2 (germline): LGHNT, FRNRAP. Trimming left V 4 bases short and J 5 bases short, with 4 bases between. This CDR3 has 11 residues. The CDR3 DNA is TGTGCTAGTGGTTCCGGAGATACGCAGTATTTT. This codes for CASGSGDTQYF.

This sequence joins TRBV9 and TRBJ1-1; D may be TRBD1 (5 bases). There are 12 residues in the CDR3. Germline CDR1 and CDR2: SGDLS and YYNGEE. V gave up 0 bases and J gave up 7 bases, with 7 bases separating them. CDR3 loop: CASSVEDSEAFF. The CDR3 DNA reads TGTGCCAGCAGCGTAGAAGACAGTGAAGCTTTCTTT.

The rearrangement links TRBV6-4 to TRBJ1-1; 7 bases are shared with TRBD1. J lost 8 bases, V lost 6 bases, and 12 bases had no gene match. The length of the CDR3 is 14 residues. Germline values: CDR1 MRHNA, CDR2 SNTAGT. The CDR3 coding sequence is TGTGCCAGCAGCCCGACCCGAGGGGGCAGGGAAGCTTTCTTT. It yields the protein CASSPTRGGREAFF.

The genes are TRBV7-3 and TRBJ2-2, with D possibly being TRBD1 (7 bases). The CDR3 sequence is 15 residues long. V dropped 5 bases and J dropped 0 bases, with 10 bases sitting between them. Germline V gene sequence: CDR1 SGHTA, CDR2 FQGTGA. CDR3: CASSPRGANTGELFF. Here the CDR3 DNA reads TGTGCCAGCAGCCCCAGGGGGGCGAACACCGGGGAGCTGTTTTTT.

The chain employs TRBV19 and TRBJ1-5; D gene unclear. With 3 bases removed from V and 4 bases from J, the gap between germline ends came to 10 bases. This CDR3 region has 14 residues. Germline V gene sequence: CDR1 LNHDA, CDR2 SQIVND (reference sequence). In DNA, the CDR3 is TGTGCCAGTAGTATTCCAGATCTGAATCAGCCCCAGCATTTT. Its protein is CASSIPDLNQPQHF.